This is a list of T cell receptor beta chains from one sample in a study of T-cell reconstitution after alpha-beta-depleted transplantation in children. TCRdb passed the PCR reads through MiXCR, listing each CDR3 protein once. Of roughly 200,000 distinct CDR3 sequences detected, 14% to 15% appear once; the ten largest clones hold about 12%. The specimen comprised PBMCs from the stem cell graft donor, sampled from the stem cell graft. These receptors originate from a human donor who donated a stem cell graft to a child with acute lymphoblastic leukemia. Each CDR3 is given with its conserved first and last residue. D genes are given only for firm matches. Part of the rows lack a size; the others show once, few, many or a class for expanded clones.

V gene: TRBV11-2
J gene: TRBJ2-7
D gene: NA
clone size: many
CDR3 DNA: TGTGCCAGCAGCTTAGGTGGTAGCGGAAACCCCTACGAGCAGTACTTC
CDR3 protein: CASSLGGSGNPYEQYF

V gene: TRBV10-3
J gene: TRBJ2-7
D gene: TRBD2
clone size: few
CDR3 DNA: TGTGCTACGACAGGGAGGACTAGCGAATCCTACGAGCAGTACTTC
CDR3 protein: CATTGRTSESYEQYF

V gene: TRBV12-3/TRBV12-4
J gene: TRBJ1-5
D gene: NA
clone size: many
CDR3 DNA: TGTGCCAGCAGTTTAGCGAGCGGGTATAGCAATCAGCCCCAGCATTTT
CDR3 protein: CASSLASGYSNQPQHF

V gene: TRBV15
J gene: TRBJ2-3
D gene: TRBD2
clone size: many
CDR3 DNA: TGTGCCACCAGCAGTCACGAGCGGGAGGACACAGATACGCAGTATTTT
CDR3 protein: CATSSHEREDTDTQYF

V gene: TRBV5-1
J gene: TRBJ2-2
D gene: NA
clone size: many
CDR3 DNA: TGCGCCAGCAGCTTTGGCCTAGAAGGAACCGGGGAGCTGTTTTTT
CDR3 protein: CASSFGLEGTGELFF

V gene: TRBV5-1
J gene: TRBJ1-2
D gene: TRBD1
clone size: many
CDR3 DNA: TGCGCCAGCAGAGCAGTATACAGGGGGGACTATGGCTACACCTTC
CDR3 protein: CASRAVYRGDYGYTF

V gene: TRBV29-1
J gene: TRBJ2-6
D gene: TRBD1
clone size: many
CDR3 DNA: TGCAGCGTTGATCCGCAGGGGACAGGAATGAACGTCCTGACTTTC
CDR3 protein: CSVDPQGTGMNVLTF

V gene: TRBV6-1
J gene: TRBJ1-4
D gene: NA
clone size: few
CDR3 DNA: TGTGCCAGCAGTGAACGACAGTGGGGTACTAATGAAAAACTGTTTTTT
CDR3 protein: CASSERQWGTNEKLFF

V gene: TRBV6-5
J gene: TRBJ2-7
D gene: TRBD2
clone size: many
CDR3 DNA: TGTGCCAGCAGTTATAATGGGGGGGATTACGAGCAGTACTTC
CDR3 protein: CASSYNGGDYEQYF

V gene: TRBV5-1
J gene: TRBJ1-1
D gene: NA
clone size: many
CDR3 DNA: TGCGCCAGCAGCTTAGGGCCCGACGGGAACACTGAAGCTTTCTTT
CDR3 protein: CASSLGPDGNTEAFF

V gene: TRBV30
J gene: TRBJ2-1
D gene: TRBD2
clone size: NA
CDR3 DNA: TGTGCCTGGAGTGCCCGACTAGCGGGAGAGGGGAGCTTGCAGTTCTTC
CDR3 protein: CAWSARLAGEGSLQFF

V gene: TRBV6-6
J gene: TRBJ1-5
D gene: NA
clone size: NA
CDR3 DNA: TGTGCCAGCACCCACCTAACTGAGAGGCCCCAGCATTTT
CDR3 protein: CASTHLTERPQHF

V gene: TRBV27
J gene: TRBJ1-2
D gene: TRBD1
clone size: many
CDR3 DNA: TGTGCCAGCAGCCGGGACCGGGACAGGGGTCATGGCTACACCTTC
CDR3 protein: CASSRDRDRGHGYTF

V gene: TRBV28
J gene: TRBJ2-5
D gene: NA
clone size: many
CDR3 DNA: TGTGCCAGCAGTCCCCTCTCTGAGACCCAGTACTTC
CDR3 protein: CASSPLSETQYF

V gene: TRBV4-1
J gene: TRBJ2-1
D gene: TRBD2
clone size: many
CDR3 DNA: TGCGCCAGCACCCCGGGACTAGCGGGATCTAATGAGCAGTTCTTC
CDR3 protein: CASTPGLAGSNEQFF

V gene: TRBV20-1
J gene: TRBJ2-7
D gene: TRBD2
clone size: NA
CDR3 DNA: TGCAGTGCTCCTCTAGCGGGGGGCTACGAGCAGTACTTC
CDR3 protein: CSAPLAGGYEQYF

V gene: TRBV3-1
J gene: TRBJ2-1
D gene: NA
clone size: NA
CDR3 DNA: TGTGCCACCTGCCAAGTGAACCCCCTCAGATTGATCAATGAGCAGTTCTTC
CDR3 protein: CATCQVNPLRLINEQFF

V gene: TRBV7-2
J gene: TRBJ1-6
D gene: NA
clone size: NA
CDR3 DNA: TGTGCCAGCAGATTCGGACGGGGGTATTCACCCCTCCACTTT
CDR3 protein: CASRFGRGYSPLHF

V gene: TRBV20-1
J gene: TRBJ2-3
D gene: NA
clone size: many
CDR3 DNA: TGCAGTGCAAGGACGGCCGCCAGCACAGATACGCAGTATTTT
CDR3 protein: CSARTAASTDTQYF

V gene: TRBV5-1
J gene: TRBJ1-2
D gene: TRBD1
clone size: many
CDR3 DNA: TGCGCCAGCAGCGGAACGGGACAGGGGGGCTATGGCTACACCTTC
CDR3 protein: CASSGTGQGGYGYTF

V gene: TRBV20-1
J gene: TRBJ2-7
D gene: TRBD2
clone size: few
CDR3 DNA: TGCAGTGCTATCTCAAGGACTAGCGGCTCCTACGAGCAGTACTTC
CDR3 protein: CSAISRTSGSYEQYF

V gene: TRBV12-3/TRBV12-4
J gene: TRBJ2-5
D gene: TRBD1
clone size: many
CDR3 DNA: TGTGCCAGCAGTCAGGGGGTTGGGGAGACCCAGTACTTC
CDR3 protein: CASSQGVGETQYF

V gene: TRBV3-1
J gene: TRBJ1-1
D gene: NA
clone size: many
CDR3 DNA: TGTGCCAGCAGCCAAGAGGCGGCTATGAACACTGAAGCTTTCTTT
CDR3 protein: CASSQEAAMNTEAFF

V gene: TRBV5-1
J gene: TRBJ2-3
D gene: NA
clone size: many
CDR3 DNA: TGCGCCAGCAGCTTGGGAGGGGGAGGAGATACGCAGTATTTT
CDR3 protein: CASSLGGGGDTQYF

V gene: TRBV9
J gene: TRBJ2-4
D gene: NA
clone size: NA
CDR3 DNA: TGTGCCAGCTCGGGGACTCCGGCGGACATTCAGTACTTC
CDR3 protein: CASSGTPADIQYF

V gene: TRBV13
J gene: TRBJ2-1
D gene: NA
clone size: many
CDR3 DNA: TGTGCCAGCAGCTTAGTAAGCCCATCAATTCTCTCCTACAATGAGCAGTTCTTC
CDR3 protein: CASSLVSPSILSYNEQFF

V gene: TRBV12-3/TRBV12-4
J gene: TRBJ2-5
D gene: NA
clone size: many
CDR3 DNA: TGTGCCAGCAGTTTAGATTTCCAAGAGACCCAGTACTTC
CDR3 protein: CASSLDFQETQYF

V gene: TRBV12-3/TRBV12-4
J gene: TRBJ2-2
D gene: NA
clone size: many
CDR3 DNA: TGTGCCAGCAGAACAACGAACACCGGGGAGCTGTTTTTT
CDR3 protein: CASRTTNTGELFF

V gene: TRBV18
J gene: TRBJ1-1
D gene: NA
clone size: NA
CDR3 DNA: TGTGCCAGCTCACCATCGATCAGTGGTGCTGAAGCTTTCTTT
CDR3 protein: CASSPSISGAEAFF

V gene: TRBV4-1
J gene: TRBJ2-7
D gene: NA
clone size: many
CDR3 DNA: TGCGCCAGCAGCCAAGGACAGAGGAGCTCCTACGAGCAGTACTTC
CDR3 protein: CASSQGQRSSYEQYF

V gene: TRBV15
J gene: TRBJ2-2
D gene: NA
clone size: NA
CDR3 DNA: TGTGCCACCAGCAGAGATCTGGACACCGGGGAGCTGTTTTTT
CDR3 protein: CATSRDLDTGELFF

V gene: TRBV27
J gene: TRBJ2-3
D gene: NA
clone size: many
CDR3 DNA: TGTGCCAGCAGAACTTATTCCACAGATACGCAGTATTTT
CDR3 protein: CASRTYSTDTQYF

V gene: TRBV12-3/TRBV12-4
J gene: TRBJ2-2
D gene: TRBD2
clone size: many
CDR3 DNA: TGTGCCAGCATACTAGCGCCTACCGGGGAGCTGTTTTTT
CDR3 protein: CASILAPTGELFF

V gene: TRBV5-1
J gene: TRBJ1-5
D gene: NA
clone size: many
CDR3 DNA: TGCGCCAGCAGCTTGGCCGAGGGCTCCAGCAATCAGCCCCAGCATTTT
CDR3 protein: CASSLAEGSSNQPQHF

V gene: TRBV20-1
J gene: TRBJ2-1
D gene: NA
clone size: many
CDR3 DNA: TGCAGTGCCTACCACCGGGGTGATGAGCAGTTCTTC
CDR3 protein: CSAYHRGDEQFF

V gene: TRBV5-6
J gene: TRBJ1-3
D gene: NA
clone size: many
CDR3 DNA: TGTGCCAGCAGCTATCAGGGACGCACTGGAAACACCATATATTTT
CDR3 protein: CASSYQGRTGNTIYF

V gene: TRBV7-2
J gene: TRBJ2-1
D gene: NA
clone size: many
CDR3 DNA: TGTGCCAGCAGCTTAGTTTCGAGGACTGAGCAGTTCTTC
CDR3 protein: CASSLVSRTEQFF

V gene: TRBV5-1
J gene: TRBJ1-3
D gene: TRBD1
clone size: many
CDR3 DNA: TGCGCCAGCAGGGGACAGGCTGGAAACACCATATATTTT
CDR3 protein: CASRGQAGNTIYF

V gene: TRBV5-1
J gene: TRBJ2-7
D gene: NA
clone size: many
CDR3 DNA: TGCGCCAGCAGCTTGGATGGGCTAACCTCATACGAGCAGTACTTC
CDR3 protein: CASSLDGLTSYEQYF

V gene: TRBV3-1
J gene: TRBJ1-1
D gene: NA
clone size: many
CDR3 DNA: TGTGCCAGCAGCCAACTCAGGGGCGTCGGCACTGAAGCTTTCTTT
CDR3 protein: CASSQLRGVGTEAFF

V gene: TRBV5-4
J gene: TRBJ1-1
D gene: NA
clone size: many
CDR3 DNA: TGTGCCAGCAGCTTCAACACTGAAGCTTTCTTT
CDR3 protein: CASSFNTEAFF

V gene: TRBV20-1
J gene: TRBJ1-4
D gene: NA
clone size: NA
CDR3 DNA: TGCAGTGCTAGAAATGTAAACAGAACAACTAATGAAAAACTGTTTTTT
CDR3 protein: CSARNVNRTTNEKLFF

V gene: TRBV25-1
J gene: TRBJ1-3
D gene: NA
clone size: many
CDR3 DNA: TGTGCCACCGACAGTTCTCCCTCTGGAAACACCATATATTTT
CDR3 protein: CATDSSPSGNTIYF

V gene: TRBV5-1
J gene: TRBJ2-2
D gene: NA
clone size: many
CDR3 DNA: TGCGCCAGCAGCTTGCGACAGGCCGCGAACACCGGGGAGCTGTTTTTT
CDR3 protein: CASSLRQAANTGELFF